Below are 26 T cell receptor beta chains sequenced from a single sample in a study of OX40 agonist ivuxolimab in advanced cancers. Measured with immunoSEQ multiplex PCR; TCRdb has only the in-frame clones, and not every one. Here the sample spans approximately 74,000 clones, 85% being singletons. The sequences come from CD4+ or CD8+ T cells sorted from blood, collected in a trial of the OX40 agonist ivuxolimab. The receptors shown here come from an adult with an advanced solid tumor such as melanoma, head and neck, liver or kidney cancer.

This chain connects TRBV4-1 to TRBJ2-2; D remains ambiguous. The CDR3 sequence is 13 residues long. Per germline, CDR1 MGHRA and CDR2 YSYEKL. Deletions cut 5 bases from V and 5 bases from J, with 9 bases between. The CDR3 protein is CASSTDWTGELFF. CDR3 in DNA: TGCGCCAGCAGCACAGACTGGACCGGGGAGCTGTTTTTT.

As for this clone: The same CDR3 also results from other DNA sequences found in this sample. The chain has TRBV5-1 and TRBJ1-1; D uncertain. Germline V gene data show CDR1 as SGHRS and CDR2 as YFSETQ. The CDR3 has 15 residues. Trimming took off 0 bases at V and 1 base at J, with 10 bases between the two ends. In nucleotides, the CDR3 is TGCGCCAGCAGCTTGGGGTGGGGAGGGAACACTGAAGCTTTCTTT. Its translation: CASSLGWGGNTEAFF.

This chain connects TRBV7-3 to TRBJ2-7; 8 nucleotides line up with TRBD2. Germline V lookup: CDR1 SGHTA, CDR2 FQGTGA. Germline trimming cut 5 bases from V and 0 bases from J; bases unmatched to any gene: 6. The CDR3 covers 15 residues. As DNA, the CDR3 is TGTGCCAGCAGCCTCCGGGGGGGCGGCTCCTACGAGCAGTACTTC. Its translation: CASSLRGGGSYEQYF.

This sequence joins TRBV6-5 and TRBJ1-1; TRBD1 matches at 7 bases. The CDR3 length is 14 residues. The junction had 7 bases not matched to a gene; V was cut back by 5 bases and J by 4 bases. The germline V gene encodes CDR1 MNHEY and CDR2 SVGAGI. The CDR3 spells CASSPRQGSTEAFF. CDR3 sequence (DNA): TGTGCCAGCAGTCCACGACAGGGCAGCACTGAAGCTTTCTTT.

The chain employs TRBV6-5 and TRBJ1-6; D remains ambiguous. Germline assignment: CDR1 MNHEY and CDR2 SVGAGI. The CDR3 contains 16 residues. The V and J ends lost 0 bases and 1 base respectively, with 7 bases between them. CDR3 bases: TGTGCCAGCAGTTACTCGTGGGATTCCTATAATTCACCCCTCCACTTT. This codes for CASSYSWDSYNSPLHF.

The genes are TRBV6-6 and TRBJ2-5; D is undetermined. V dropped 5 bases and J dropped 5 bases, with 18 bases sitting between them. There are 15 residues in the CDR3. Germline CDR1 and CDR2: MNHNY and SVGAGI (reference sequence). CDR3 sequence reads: CASSLKDGRVETQYF. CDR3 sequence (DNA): TGTGCCAGCAGTCTTAAGGACGGTAGGGTGGAGACCCAGTACTTC.

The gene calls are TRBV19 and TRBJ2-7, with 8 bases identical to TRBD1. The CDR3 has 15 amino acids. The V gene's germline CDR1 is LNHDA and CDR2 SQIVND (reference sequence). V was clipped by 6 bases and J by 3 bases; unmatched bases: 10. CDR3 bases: TGTGCCAGTAGACTAGGGCAGGGGGCCAACTACGAGCAGTACTTC. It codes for CASRLGQGANYEQYF. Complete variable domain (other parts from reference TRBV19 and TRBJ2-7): DGGITQSPKYLFRKEGQNVTLSCEQNLNHDAMYWYRQDPGQGLRLIYYSQIVNDFQKGDIAEGYSVSREKKESFPLTVTSAQKNPTAFYLCASRLGQGANYEQYFGPGTRLTVT.

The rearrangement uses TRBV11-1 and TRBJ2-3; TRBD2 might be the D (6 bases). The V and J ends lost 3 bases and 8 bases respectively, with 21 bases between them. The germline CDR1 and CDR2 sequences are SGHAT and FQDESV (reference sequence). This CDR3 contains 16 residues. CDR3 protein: CASSFSPGGASGTQYF. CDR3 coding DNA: TGTGCCAGCAGCTTTAGCCCAGGAGGGGCCTCGGGTACGCAGTATTTT.

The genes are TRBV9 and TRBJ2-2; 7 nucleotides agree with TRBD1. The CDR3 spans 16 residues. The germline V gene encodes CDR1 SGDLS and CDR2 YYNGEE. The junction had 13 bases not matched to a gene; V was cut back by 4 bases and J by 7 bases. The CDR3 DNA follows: TGTGCCAGCAGCCTCACAGACAGGGTGTCGGGCGGGGAGCTGTTTTTT. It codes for CASSLTDRVSGGELFF.

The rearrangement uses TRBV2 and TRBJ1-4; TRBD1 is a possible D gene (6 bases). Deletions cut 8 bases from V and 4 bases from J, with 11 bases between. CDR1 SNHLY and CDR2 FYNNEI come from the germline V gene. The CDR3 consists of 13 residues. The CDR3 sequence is CASHGQLNEKLFF. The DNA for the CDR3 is TGTGCCAGCCACGGACAGCTTAATGAAAAACTGTTTTTT.

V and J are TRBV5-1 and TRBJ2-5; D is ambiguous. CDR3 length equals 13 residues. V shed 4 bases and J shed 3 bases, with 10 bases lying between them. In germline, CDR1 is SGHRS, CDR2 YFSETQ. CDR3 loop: CASSASGEETQYF. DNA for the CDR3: TGCGCCAGCAGCGCGTCCGGAGAAGAGACCCAGTACTTC.

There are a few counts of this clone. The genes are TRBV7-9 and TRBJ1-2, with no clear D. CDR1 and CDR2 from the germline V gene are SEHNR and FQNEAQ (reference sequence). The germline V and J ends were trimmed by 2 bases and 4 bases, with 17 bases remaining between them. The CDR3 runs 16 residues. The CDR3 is CASSLRRTGEGYGYTF. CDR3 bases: TGTGCCAGCAGCTTAAGGAGGACCGGGGAGGGCTATGGCTACACCTTC.

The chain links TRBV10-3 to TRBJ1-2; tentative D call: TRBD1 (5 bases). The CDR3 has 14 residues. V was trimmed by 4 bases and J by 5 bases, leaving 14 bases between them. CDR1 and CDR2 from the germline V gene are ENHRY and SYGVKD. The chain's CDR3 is CAISGGTLGYGYTF. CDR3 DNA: TGTGCCATCAGTGGAGGGACTCTTGGATATGGCTACACCTTC.

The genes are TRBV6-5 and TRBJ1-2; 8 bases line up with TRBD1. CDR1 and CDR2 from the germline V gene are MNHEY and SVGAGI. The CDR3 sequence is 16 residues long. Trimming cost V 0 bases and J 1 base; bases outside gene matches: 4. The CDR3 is CASSYSIGQGNYGYTF. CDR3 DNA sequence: TGTGCCAGCAGTTACTCGATCGGACAGGGTAACTATGGCTACACCTTC.

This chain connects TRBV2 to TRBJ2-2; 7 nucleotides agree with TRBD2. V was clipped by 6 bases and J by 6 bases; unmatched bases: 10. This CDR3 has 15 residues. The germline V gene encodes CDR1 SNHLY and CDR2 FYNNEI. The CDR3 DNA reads TGTGCCAGCAGGCCTAGCGGAGGGGAATCCGGGGAGCTGTTTTTT. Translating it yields CASRPSGGESGELFF. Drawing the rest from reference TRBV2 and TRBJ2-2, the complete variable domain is EPEVTQTPSHQVTQMGQEVILRCVPISNHLYFYWYRQILGQKVEFLVSFYNNEISEKSEIFDDQFSVERPDGSNFTLKIRSTKLEDSAMYFCASRPSGGESGELFFGEGSRLTVL.

DNA of the CDR3: TGTGCCACCTACGACTCGAGCAATCAGCCCCAGCATTTT. The encoded protein is CATYDSSNQPQHF. The chain is built from TRBV19 and TRBJ1-5; D is ambiguous. CDR3 length equals 13 residues. Trimming took off 10 bases at V and 1 base at J, with 11 bases between the two ends. From germline, CDR1 is LNHDA and CDR2 SQIVND (reference sequence).

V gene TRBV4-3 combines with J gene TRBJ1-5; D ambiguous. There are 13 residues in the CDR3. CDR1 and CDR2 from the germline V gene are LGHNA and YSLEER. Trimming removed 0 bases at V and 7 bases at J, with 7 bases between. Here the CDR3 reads CASSQDEWQPQHF. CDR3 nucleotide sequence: TGCGCCAGCAGCCAAGATGAGTGGCAGCCCCAGCATTTT.

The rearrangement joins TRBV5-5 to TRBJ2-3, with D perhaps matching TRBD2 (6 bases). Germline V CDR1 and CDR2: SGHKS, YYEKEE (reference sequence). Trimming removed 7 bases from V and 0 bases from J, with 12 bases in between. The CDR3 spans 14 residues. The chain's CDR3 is CASGGGTSTDTQYF. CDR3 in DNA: TGTGCCAGCGGGGGAGGCACTAGCACAGATACGCAGTATTTT.

The chain's CDR3 is CASSPRTASSSYNEQFF. The CDR3 nucleotides read TGTGCCAGCTCACCCCGAACAGCCTCGAGCTCCTACAATGAGCAGTTCTTC. The rearrangement uses TRBV18 and TRBJ2-1, with D hard to call. The CDR3 is 17 amino acids. Between the trimmed V and J ends, which lost 3 bases and 0 bases, there was a span of 15 bases. Germline CDR1 KGHSH, CDR2 LQKENI.

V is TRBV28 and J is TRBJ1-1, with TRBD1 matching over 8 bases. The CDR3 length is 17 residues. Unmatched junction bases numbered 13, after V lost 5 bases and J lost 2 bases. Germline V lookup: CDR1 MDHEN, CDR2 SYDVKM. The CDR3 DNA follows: TGTGCCAGCAGTCCCTTGGTGCTCAGGGGGCTAAACACTGAAGCTTTCTTT. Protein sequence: CASSPLVLRGLNTEAFF.

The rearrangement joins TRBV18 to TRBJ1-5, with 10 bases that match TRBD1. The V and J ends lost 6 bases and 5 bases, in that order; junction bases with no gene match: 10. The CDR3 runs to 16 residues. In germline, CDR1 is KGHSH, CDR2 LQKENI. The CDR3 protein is CASSRGTGEGDQPQHF. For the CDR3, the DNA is TGTGCCAGCTCGCGCGGGACAGGGGAAGGGGATCAGCCCCAGCATTTT. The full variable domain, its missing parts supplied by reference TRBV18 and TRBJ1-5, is NAGVMQNPRHLVRRRGQEARLRCSPMKGHSHVYWYRQLPEEGLKFMVYLQKENIIDESGMPKERFSAEFPKEGPSILRIQQVVRGDSAAYFCASSRGTGEGDQPQHFGDGTRLSIL.

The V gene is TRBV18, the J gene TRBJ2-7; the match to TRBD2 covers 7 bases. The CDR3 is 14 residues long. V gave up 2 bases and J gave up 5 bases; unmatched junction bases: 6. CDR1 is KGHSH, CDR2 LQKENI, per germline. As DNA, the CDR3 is TGTGCCAGCTCACCAAGGCCGAGCGGGGACGAGCAGTACTTC. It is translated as CASSPRPSGDEQYF.

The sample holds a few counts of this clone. The CDR3, as DNA: TGTGCCAGCTCACGGGACAGGGGTGGCTACACCTTC. Encoded protein: CASSRDRGGYTF. This chain links TRBV18 with TRBJ1-2, with 10 positions matching TRBD1. The CDR3 is made up of 12 amino acids. Germline CDR1 reads KGHSH; CDR2 reads LQKENI. Trimming at V came to 4 bases and at J to 7 bases, leaving 0 bases not matched to a gene.

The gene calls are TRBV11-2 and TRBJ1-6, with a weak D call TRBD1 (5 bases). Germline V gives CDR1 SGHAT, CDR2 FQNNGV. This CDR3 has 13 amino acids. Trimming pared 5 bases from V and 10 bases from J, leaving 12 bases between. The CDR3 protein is CASSLPGGSPLHF. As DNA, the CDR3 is TGTGCCAGCAGCCTTCCGGGGGGATCACCCCTCCACTTT.

CDR3 DNA sequence: TGTGCCAGCAGTGAAGCGGTGGGGGCCAAAGATCTGGAAAAACTGTTTTTT. Protein: CASSEAVGAKDLEKLFF. The V call is TRBV6-1, the J call TRBJ1-4; D is perhaps TRBD1 (6 bases). This CDR3 has 17 residues. Germline V gene lookup returns CDR1 MNHNS and CDR2 SASEGT. V dropped 0 bases and J dropped 8 bases, with 19 bases sitting between them.

CDR3 DNA: TGTGCCAGCAGTGAAGCGCAAAGGGGCCGTCAGAGCTCCTACGAGCAGTACTTC. This gives the protein CASSEAQRGRQSSYEQYF. The gene calls are TRBV6-1 and TRBJ2-7; tentative D call: TRBD1 (5 bases). The CDR3 loop spans 18 amino acids. CDR1 MNHNS and CDR2 SASEGT come from the germline V gene. Trimming took 0 bases from V and 0 from J, leaving 18 bases between them.